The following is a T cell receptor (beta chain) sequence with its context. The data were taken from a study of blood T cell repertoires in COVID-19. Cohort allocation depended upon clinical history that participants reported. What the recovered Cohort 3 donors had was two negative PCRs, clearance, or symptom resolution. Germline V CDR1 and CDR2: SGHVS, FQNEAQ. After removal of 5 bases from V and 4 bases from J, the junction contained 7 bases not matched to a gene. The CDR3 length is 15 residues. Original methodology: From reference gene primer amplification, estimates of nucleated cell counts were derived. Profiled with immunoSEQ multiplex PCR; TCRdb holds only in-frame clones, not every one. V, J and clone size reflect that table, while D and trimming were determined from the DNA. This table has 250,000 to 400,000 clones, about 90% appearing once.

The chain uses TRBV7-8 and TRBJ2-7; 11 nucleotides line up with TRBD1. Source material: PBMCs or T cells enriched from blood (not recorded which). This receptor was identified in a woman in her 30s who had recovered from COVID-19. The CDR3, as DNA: TGTGCCAGCAGCGCCCCGGACAGGGGGCTGTACGAGCAGTACTTC. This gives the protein CASSAPDRGLYEQYF.